The rows below give T cell receptor beta chains drawn from one sample of a study of CD8+ T cells in alopecia areata. Profiling relied on immunoSEQ multiplex PCR, and the TCRdb table lists in-frame clones only, not all of them. The sample has over 200,000 clones, about 60% seen once; the top ten hold less than 0.6%. Sequences were derived from CD4+ T cells sorted from blood, sampled at week 0. These receptor sequences come from a human donor with alopecia areata. Each CDR3 is given with its conserved first and last residue. For some rows the clone size is stated as once, few or many, or as a class when expanded; others skip it.

j_call,v_call,clone_size,cdr3_aa
TRBJ2-7,TRBV30,.,CACRKGGNEQYF
TRBJ2-7,TRBV4-2,.,CASSQEGEFYEQYF
TRBJ1-1,TRBV18,.,CASSPPGTANTEAFF
TRBJ2-5,TRBV18,.,CASSPSGETQYF
TRBJ2-7,TRBV5-4,.,CASSPDRFAYEQYF
TRBJ1-5,TRBV2,.,CASKGTVNQPQHF
TRBJ1-2,TRBV6-5,.,CASSYEGQNYGYTF
TRBJ2-7,TRBV28,few,CASSSPDRDAYEQYF
TRBJ1-5,TRBV2,.,CASSRRTSNQPQHF
TRBJ1-2,TRBV7-9,.,CASSFHSQSYGYTF
TRBJ2-5,TRBV7-9,few,CASSFGLAGAETQYF
TRBJ2-7,TRBV2,.,CASSYGTVSYEQYF
TRBJ2-1,TRBV6-5,.,CASRILAVGDNEQFF
TRBJ1-2,TRBV6-1,.,CASSDPQGDAYGYTF
TRBJ2-7,TRBV30,.,CAWSVGGVYEQYF
TRBJ2-3,TRBV6-6,.,CASSPHYGGDTDTQYF
TRBJ1-2,TRBV5-1,.,CASSPDRANYGYTF
TRBJ2-1,TRBV5-1,.,CASSLGGTGPYNEQFF